The 29 T cell receptor beta chains listed next were all sequenced from one sample in a study of blood T cell repertoires in COVID-19. The table came from immunoSEQ multiplex PCR; TCRdb's copy has only in-frame clones and leaves some out. The table lists around 200,000 clones, about 83% of them singletons. The material sequenced was peripheral blood. The receptors come from a woman aged 25 to 39 with COVID-19, enrolled during active disease.

This clone was seen only once. The chain links TRBV7-2 to TRBJ2-7; 9 bases agree with TRBD2. The trim removed 5 bases at V and 3 bases at J, leaving 8 bases unmatched. Germline values: CDR1 SGHTA, CDR2 FQGNSA. The CDR3 length is 15 residues. DNA for the CDR3: TGTGCCAGCAGCCCCATAGCGGGAGTTAACTACGAGCAGTACTTC. Residues: CASSPIAGVNYEQYF.

The V gene is TRBV18, the J gene TRBJ2-7; D gene ambiguous. Per the germline V gene, CDR1 is KGHSH and CDR2 is LQKENI. V was shortened by 3 bases and J by 3 bases, with 9 bases between the two germline ends. There are 13 residues in the CDR3. The chain's CDR3 is CASSPEPVYEQYF. The CDR3 nucleotides are TGTGCCAGCTCACCTGAACCGGTCTACGAGCAGTACTTC. The complete variable domain, with remaining parts taken from reference TRBV18 and TRBJ2-7, reads NAGVMQNPRHLVRRRGQEARLRCSPMKGHSHVYWYRQLPEEGLKFMVYLQKENIIDESGMPKERFSAEFPKEGPSILRIQQVVRGDSAAYFCASSPEPVYEQYFGPGTRLTVT.

This chain joins TRBV27 and TRBJ1-1; D might be TRBD1 (5 bases). The V gene's germline CDR1 is MNHEY and CDR2 SMNVEV (reference sequence). The CDR3 has 13 amino acids. Trimming pared 3 bases from V and 5 bases from J, leaving 10 bases between. CDR3 residues: CASSFSTGTEAFF. Written as DNA, the CDR3 is TGTGCCAGCAGTTTTTCAACAGGTACTGAAGCTTTCTTT.

The chain uses TRBV29-1 and TRBJ2-5; D unresolved. CDR3 length equals 15 residues. Germline CDR1 reads SQVTM; CDR2 reads ANQGSEA. Trimming left V 2 bases short and J 5 bases short, with 18 bases between. In DNA form, the CDR3 reads TGCAGCGTTGAATCCGGCAGCCGGGTGGAGGAGACCCAGTACTTC. Its protein is CSVESGSRVEETQYF.

This rearrangement joins TRBV7-3 to TRBJ2-7; perhaps TRBD1 as D (6 bases). The CDR3 contains 14 residues. V lost 2 bases and J lost 2, with 10 bases in between. Germline V lookup: CDR1 SGHTA, CDR2 FQGTGA. The CDR3: CASSLYAGAYEQYF. As DNA, the CDR3 is TGTGCCAGCAGCTTATATGCAGGGGCCTACGAGCAGTACTTC.

The V call is TRBV30, the J call TRBJ2-1; a possible D gene is TRBD2 (6 bases). The CDR3 sequence is 15 residues long. The germline V gene encodes CDR1 GTSNPN and CDR2 SVGIG (reference sequence). V lost 0 bases and J lost 8, with 17 bases in between. CDR3 amino acids: CAWSVGQAGGYEQFF. Written as DNA, the CDR3 is TGTGCCTGGAGTGTAGGGCAGGCCGGGGGTTATGAGCAGTTCTTC.

The chain has TRBV7-7 and TRBJ2-5, with a possible D match to TRBD2 (5 bases). The CDR3 loop spans 14 amino acids. V dropped 5 bases and J dropped 5 bases, with 15 bases sitting between them. Looked up from germline, CDR1 is SSHAT and CDR2 is FNYEAQ (reference sequence). CDR3 protein: CASSATAAGETQYF. The CDR3 DNA sequence: TGTGCCAGCAGCGCGACTGCTGCGGGTGAGACCCAGTACTTC. The full variable domain, completed using reference TRBV7-7 and TRBJ2-5, is GAGVSQSPRYKVTKRGQDVTLRCDPISSHATLYWYQQALGQGPEFLTYFNYEAQPDKSGLPSDRFSAERPEGSISTLTIQRTEQRDSAMYRCASSATAAGETQYFGPGTRLLVL.

The chain employs TRBV3-1 (or the pseudogene TRBV3-2) and TRBJ1-6; 10 bases align to TRBD1. Germline lookup yields CDR1 LGHDT and CDR2 YNNKEL (reference sequence). This CDR3 is 17 amino acids long. V lost 0 bases to trimming and J lost 6 bases; unmatched junction nucleotides: 5. This CDR3 is CASSQDGDRGPNSPLHF. The CDR3 DNA reads TGTGCCAGCAGCCAAGATGGGGACAGGGGCCCTAATTCACCCCTCCACTTT.

The CDR3 spells CASSQGDSGGPGTQYF. The DNA for the CDR3 is TGCGCCAGCAGCCAAGGTGATAGCGGGGGGCCAGGGACGCAGTATTTT. The rearrangement joins TRBV4-1 to TRBJ2-3, with 10 bases matching TRBD2. There are 16 residues in the CDR3. Germline lookup yields CDR1 MGHRA and CDR2 YSYEKL. With V trimmed by 1 base and J by 9 bases, 10 bases remained unmatched.

The chain carries TRBV6-2 or TRBV6-3 and TRBJ2-7; D unresolved. Germline V CDR1 and CDR2: MNHEY, SVGEGT. The length of the CDR3 is 14 residues. Trimming took 2 bases from V and 1 from J, leaving 9 bases between them. CDR3 amino acids: CASSYRDGSYEQYF. The CDR3 nucleotides read TGTGCCAGCAGTTACCGCGACGGGTCCTACGAGCAGTACTTC.

This chain links TRBV27 with TRBJ2-3; 8 bases line up with TRBD1. The V gene end was trimmed by 8 bases and the J gene end by 0 bases; junction bases not matched to a gene: 10. This CDR3 spans 16 amino acids. Germline V gene lookup returns CDR1 MNHEY and CDR2 SMNVEV (reference sequence). The CDR3 nucleotides read TGTGCCAGCTCTAAAGACAGGGGCTTTAGCACAGATACGCAGTATTTT. Translated, it gives CASSKDRGFSTDTQYF.

In DNA form, the CDR3 reads TGTGCCAGTATAAGGGGACTAGCGGGCCAAGAGACCCAGTACTTC. Translating gives CASIRGLAGQETQYF. The rearrangement uses TRBV2 and TRBJ2-5, with 12 bases matching TRBD2. After removal of 9 bases from V and 1 base from J, the junction contained 6 bases not matched to a gene. This CDR3 spans 15 amino acids. Looked up from germline, CDR1 is SNHLY and CDR2 is FYNNEI.

This clone was counted a single time. V gene TRBV28 combines with J gene TRBJ2-5, with D tentatively TRBD1 (6 bases). The germline V gene encodes CDR1 MDHEN and CDR2 SYDVKM. The CDR3 is 17 amino acids. V dropped 7 bases and J dropped 2 bases, with 23 bases sitting between them. The CDR3 loop reads CASTEAGWTASQETQYF. CDR3 in DNA: TGTGCCAGCACCGAGGCCGGCTGGACAGCCTCACAAGAGACCCAGTACTTC.

The CDR3 sequence is CASRYGTSSSGELFF. CDR3 nucleotide sequence: TGTGCCAGCAGGTACGGGACTAGCTCGTCCGGGGAGCTGTTTTTT. The chain recombines TRBV2 with TRBJ2-2, with 9 positions matching TRBD2. V was pared by 6 bases and J by 6 bases, with 8 bases of the junction left unmatched. The length of the CDR3 is 15 residues. Germline V lookup: CDR1 SNHLY, CDR2 FYNNEI. Filled out from reference TRBV2 and TRBJ2-2, the complete variable domain reads EPEVTQTPSHQVTQMGQEVILRCVPISNHLYFYWYRQILGQKVEFLVSFYNNEISEKSEIFDDQFSVERPDGSNFTLKIRSTKLEDSAMYFCASRYGTSSSGELFFGEGSRLTVL.

The rearrangement links TRBV11-3 to TRBJ2-1, with a tentative D call TRBD2 (6 bases). The V gene's germline CDR1 is SGHNT and CDR2 YENEEA. The germline V and J ends were trimmed by 4 bases and 0 bases, with 13 bases remaining between them. This CDR3 region has 16 residues. The CDR3 loop reads CASSSGTGDSYNEQFF. The CDR3 nucleotides are TGTGCCAGCAGCTCCGGGACGGGGGACTCCTACAATGAGCAGTTCTTC.

The chain recombines TRBV23-1 with TRBJ1-5; D not resolved. TRBV23-1 is filed as an ORF, its function uncertain. Trimming shortened V by 4 bases and J by 9 bases, and 16 bases separated the two germline ends. This CDR3 comprises 14 residues. This CDR3 is CASSPNHKRVPQHF. CDR3 sequence (DNA): TGCGCCAGCAGTCCCAACCACAAACGTGTGCCCCAGCATTTT.

This chain joins TRBV27 and TRBJ2-1, with TRBD2 matching 10 bases. The junction had 8 bases not matched to a gene; V was cut back by 6 bases and J by 6 bases. The germline CDR1 and CDR2 sequences are MNHEY and SMNVEV (reference sequence). The CDR3 is made up of 15 amino acids. CDR3 DNA: TGTGCCAGCAGGCCCCTAGCGGGAGTAGGCAATGAGCAGTTCTTC. Encoded protein: CASRPLAGVGNEQFF.

The chain is built from TRBV6-6 and TRBJ2-3; D gene unclear. The CDR3 contains 14 residues. The V gene's germline CDR1 is MNHNY and CDR2 SVGAGI (reference sequence). Between the trimmed V and J ends, which lost 0 bases and 5 bases, there was a span of 9 bases. The CDR3 DNA reads TGTGCCAGCAGTTACTCGAGTCGGAGAGATACGCAGTATTTT. Its protein is CASSYSSRRDTQYF.

This chain connects TRBV9 to TRBJ1-3; possible D gene TRBD1, 6 bases. The length of the CDR3 is 15 residues. Germline V gene sequence: CDR1 SGDLS, CDR2 YYNGEE. V lost 0 bases and J 6 bases, leaving 13 bases between the germline ends. CDR3 sequence: CASSVEQGGENTIYF. In nucleotides, the CDR3 is TGTGCCAGCAGCGTAGAACAGGGTGGGGAAAACACCATATATTTT.

J is TRBJ1-2 and V is TRBV15; a weak D match, TRBD1 (5 bases). The V end lost 3 bases, the J end lost 2 bases, and 10 bases lay between the germline ends. Germline V CDR1 and CDR2: LNHNV, YYDKDF (reference sequence). This CDR3 spans 14 amino acids. The DNA of the CDR3 is TGTGCCACCAGCAGGGACAAGACAAACTATGGCTACACCTTC. It translates to CATSRDKTNYGYTF.

The rearrangement links TRBV18 to TRBJ2-3; D is unresolved. CDR1 KGHSH and CDR2 LQKENI come from the germline V gene. V lost 2 bases to trimming and J lost 0 bases, with 3 bases between them. This CDR3 has 13 amino acids. For the CDR3, the DNA is TGTGCCAGCTCACCAGCGAGCACAGATACGCAGTATTTT. Translated, it gives CASSPASTDTQYF.

Turning to this clone: Distinct nucleotide sequences in the sample also encode this CDR3. This chain joins TRBV27 and TRBJ1-2; 7 nucleotides align to TRBD1. Germline CDR1 reads MNHEY; CDR2 reads SMNVEV (reference sequence). This CDR3 is 14 amino acids long. V shed 2 bases, J shed 2 bases, and the junction held 2 bases outside the gene matches. Here the CDR3 reads CASSLQGGNYGYTF. The CDR3 DNA is TGTGCCAGCAGTTTACAGGGGGGCAACTATGGCTACACCTTC.

This clone was observed a single time. V usage is TRBV30 and J usage is TRBJ1-1, with D possibly TRBD1 on 5 matching bases. Germline assignment: CDR1 GTSNPN and CDR2 SVGIG (reference sequence). This CDR3 has 14 amino acids. V gave up 0 bases and J gave up 1 base, with 9 bases separating them. The CDR3, as DNA: TGTGCCTGGAGTGTAGGAAGGGGGAACACTGAAGCTTTCTTT. This gives the protein CAWSVGRGNTEAFF.

The chain combines TRBV7-9 with TRBJ2-1, with D tentatively TRBD2 (5 bases). The V end lost 0 bases, the J end lost 3 bases, and 6 bases lay between the germline ends. The CDR3 runs to 14 residues. The germline CDR1 and CDR2 sequences are SEHNR and FQNEAQ (reference sequence). CDR3 region: CASSLAGSYNEQFF. The CDR3, as DNA: TGTGCCAGCAGCTTAGCGGGGAGCTACAATGAGCAGTTCTTC.

The chain joins TRBV4-2 to TRBJ1-1; 9 bases align to TRBD1. Germline CDR1 is LGHNA and CDR2 is YNFKEQ. Germline trimming cut 3 bases from V and 4 bases from J; bases unmatched to any gene: 9. This CDR3 contains 16 residues. The CDR3 here is CASSQATGTGRTEAFF. In DNA form, the CDR3 reads TGTGCCAGCAGCCAGGCGACCGGGACAGGGCGCACTGAAGCTTTCTTT.

The chain recombines TRBV7-9 with TRBJ2-3, with D possibly matching TRBD1 (6 bases). Trimming shortened V by 4 bases and J by 5 bases, and 16 bases separated the two germline ends. Germline CDR1 SEHNR, CDR2 FQNEAQ (reference sequence). CDR3 length: 15 amino acids. The CDR3 protein is CASSSPTQGKDTQYF. The DNA of the CDR3 is TGTGCCAGCAGCTCCCCCACTCAGGGGAAAGATACGCAGTATTTT.

The chain links TRBV5-1 to TRBJ1-1; 7 positions match TRBD1. The CDR3 contains 14 residues. V was clipped by 4 bases and J by 0 bases; unmatched bases: 3. The V gene's germline CDR1 is SGHRS and CDR2 YFSETQ. The CDR3 loop reads CASSQGTVNTEAFF. The CDR3 bases are TGCGCCAGCAGCCAGGGGACAGTGAACACTGAAGCTTTCTTT.

V and J are TRBV25-1 and TRBJ2-2; perhaps TRBD1 as D (6 bases). CDR3 length: 16 amino acids. CDR1 and CDR2 (germline): MGHDK, SYGVNS. With 3 bases removed from V and 5 bases from J, the gap between germline ends came to 16 bases. The CDR3 region is CASSDTTGKITGELFF. For the CDR3, the DNA is TGTGCCAGCAGTGATACTACAGGGAAAATAACCGGGGAGCTGTTTTTT.

The chain uses TRBV24-1 and TRBJ1-2; no clear D gene. Germline lookup yields CDR1 KGHDR and CDR2 SFDVKD. Trimming pared 4 bases from V and 0 bases from J, leaving 8 bases between. This CDR3 contains 14 residues. CDR3 region: CATSDTFSNYGYTF. The CDR3 DNA follows: TGTGCCACCAGTGACACTTTTTCTAACTATGGCTACACCTTC.